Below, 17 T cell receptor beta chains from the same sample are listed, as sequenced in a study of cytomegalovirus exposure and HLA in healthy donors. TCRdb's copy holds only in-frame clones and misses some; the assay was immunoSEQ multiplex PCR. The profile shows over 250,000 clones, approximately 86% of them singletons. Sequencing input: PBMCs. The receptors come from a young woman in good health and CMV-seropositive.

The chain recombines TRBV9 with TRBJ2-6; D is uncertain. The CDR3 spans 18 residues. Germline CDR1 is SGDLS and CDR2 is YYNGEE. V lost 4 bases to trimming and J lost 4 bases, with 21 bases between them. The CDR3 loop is CASSPEGRALGGANVLTF. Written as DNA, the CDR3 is TGTGCCAGCAGCCCCGAAGGACGGGCTCTCGGAGGGGCCAACGTCCTGACTTTC.

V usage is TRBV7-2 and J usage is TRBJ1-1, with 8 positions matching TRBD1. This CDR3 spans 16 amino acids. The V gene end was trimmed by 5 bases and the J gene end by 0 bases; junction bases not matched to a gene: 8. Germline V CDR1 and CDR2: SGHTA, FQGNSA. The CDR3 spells CASSRYGQGVNTEAFF. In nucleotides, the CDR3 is TGTGCCAGCAGCCGGTACGGACAGGGCGTGAACACTGAAGCTTTCTTT.

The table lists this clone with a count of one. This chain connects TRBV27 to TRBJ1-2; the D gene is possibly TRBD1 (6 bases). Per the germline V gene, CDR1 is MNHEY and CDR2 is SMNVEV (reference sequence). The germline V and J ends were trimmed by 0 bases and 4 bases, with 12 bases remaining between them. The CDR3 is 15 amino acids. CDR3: CASSLSYGGAYGYTF. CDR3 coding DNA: TGTGCCAGCAGTTTATCGTATGGGGGGGCCTATGGCTACACCTTC.

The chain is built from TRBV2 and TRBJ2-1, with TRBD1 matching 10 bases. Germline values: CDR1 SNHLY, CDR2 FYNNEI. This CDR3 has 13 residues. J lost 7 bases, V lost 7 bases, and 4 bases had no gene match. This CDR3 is CASIGQGVNEQFF. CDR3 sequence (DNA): TGTGCCAGCATTGGACAGGGGGTGAATGAGCAGTTCTTC.

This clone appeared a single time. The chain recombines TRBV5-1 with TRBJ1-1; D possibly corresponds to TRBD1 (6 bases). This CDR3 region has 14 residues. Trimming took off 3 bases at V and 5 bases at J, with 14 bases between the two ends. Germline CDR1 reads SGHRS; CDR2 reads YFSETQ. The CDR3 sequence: CASSSITGKTEAFF. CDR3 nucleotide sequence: TGCGCCAGCAGCTCAATAACAGGGAAAACTGAAGCTTTCTTT. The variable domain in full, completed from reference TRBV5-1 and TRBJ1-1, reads KAGVTQTPRYLIKTRGQQVTLSCSPISGHRSVSWYQQTPGQGLQFLFEYFSETQRNKGNFPGRFSGRQFSNSRSEMNVSTLELGDSALYLCASSSITGKTEAFFGQGTRLTVV.

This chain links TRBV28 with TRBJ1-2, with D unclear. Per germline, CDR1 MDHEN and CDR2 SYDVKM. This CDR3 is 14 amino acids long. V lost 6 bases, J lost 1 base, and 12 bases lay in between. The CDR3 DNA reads TGTGCCAGCAGCAGCGCGGGTAGTAACTATGGCTACACCTTC. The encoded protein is CASSSAGSNYGYTF.

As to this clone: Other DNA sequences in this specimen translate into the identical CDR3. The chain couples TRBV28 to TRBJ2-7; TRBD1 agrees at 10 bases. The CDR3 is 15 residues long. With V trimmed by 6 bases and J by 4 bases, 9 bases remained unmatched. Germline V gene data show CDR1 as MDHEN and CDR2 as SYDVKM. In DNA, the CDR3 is TGTGCCAGCAGCTTCACGGGACAGGGGAGGTACGAGCAGTACTTC. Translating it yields CASSFTGQGRYEQYF.

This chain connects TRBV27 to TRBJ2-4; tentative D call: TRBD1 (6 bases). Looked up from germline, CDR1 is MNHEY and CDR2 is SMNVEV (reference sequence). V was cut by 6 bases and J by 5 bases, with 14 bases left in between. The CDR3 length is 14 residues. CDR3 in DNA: TGTGCCAGCAGGAAACAGGGTAGGCAAAACATTCAGTACTTC. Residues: CASRKQGRQNIQYF.

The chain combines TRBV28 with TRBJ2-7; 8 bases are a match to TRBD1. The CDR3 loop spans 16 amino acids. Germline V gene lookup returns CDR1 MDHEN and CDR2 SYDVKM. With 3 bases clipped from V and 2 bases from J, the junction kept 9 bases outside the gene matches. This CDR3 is CASSFTGTGPAYEQYF. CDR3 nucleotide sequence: TGTGCCAGCAGTTTTACCGGGACAGGACCCGCCTACGAGCAGTACTTC.

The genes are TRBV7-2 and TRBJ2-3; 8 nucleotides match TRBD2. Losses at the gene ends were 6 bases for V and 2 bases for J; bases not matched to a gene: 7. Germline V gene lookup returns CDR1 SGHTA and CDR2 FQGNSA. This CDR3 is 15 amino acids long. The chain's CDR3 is CASRRPGLDTDTQYF. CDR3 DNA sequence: TGTGCCAGCAGGAGACCGGGACTAGACACAGATACGCAGTATTTT.

CDR3 DNA: TGCGCCAGCAGCTTGCCGGCCCTCTTTGAGCAGTTCTTC. Protein sequence: CASSLPALFEQFF. The V and J genes are TRBV5-1 and TRBJ2-1; no reliable D call. Looked up from germline, CDR1 is SGHRS and CDR2 is YFSETQ. Trimming left V 1 base short and J 9 bases short, with 11 bases between. The CDR3 contains 13 residues.

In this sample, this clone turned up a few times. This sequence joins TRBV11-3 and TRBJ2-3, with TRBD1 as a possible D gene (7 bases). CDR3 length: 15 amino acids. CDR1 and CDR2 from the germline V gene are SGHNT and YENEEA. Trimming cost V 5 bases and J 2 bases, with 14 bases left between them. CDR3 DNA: TGTGCCAGCAGCAAAGGAGGGGGCCCCACAGATACGCAGTATTTT. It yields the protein CASSKGGGPTDTQYF.

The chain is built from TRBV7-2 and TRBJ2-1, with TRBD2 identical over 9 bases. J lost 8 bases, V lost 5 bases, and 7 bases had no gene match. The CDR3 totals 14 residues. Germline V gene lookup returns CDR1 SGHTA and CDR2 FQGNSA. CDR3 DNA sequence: TGTGCCAGCAGCGCCTTTAGCGGGGGCTATGAGCAGTTCTTC. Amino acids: CASSAFSGGYEQFF.

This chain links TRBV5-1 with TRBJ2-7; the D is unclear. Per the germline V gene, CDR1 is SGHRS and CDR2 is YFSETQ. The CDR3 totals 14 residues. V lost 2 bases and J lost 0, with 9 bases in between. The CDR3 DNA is TGCGCCAGCAGCTTTGGCAGTACCTCCTACGAGCAGTACTTC. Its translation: CASSFGSTSYEQYF.

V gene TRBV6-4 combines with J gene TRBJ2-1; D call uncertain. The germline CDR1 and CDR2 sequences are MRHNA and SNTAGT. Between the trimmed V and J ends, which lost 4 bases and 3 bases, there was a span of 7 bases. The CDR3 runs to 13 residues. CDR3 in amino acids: CASSADIYNEQFF. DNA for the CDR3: TGTGCCAGCAGTGCTGACATCTACAATGAGCAGTTCTTC.

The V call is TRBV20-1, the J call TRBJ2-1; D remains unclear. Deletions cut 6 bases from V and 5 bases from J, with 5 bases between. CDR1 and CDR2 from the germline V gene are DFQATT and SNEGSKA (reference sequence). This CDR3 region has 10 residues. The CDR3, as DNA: TGCAGTGCAGCAAACAATGAGCAGTTCTTC. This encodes CSAANNEQFF.

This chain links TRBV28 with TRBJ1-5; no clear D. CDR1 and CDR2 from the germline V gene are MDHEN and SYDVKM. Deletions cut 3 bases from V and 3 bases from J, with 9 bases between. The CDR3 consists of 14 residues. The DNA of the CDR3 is TGTGCCAGCAGTTTGGGCAACCACAATCAGCCCCAGCATTTT. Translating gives CASSLGNHNQPQHF.